This T cell receptor (beta chain) was recorded in a study of blood T cell repertoires in COVID-19. About the research overall: Both acute and convalescent COVID-19 samples were obtained from the United States, Italy and Spain.

Here immunoSEQ multiplex PCR was the method, and the copy in TCRdb shows in-frame clones only, minus some. The sample lists some 190,000 clones, 65% to 85% occurring once. Trimming stripped 5 bases from V and 10 bases from J, with 15 bases between. This CDR3 contains 14 residues. Germline-derived CDR1 and CDR2 are SGHVS and FNYEAQ. Participants spanned ages about 18 to 95 years and resided in roughly 22 US areas. Cohort allocation depended upon clinical history that participants reported. All recovered Cohort 3 donors got two negative PCRs, got clearance, or saw symptom resolution. This clonotype was obtained from a woman in her twenties or thirties who had recovered from COVID-19. Sequenced material: PBMCs or T cells enriched from blood (not recorded which). The J gene is TRBJ1-6, the V gene TRBV7-6, with D possibly TRBD1 on 5 matching bases. CDR3 sequence reads: CASSPGGPGSPLHF. CDR3 in DNA: TGTGCCAGCAGCCCCGGGGGTCCTGGGTCACCCCTCCACTTT.